The 18 T cell receptor beta chains presented below share a single source sample, sequenced in a study of radiation and T cells in renal cell carcinoma. The method was immunoSEQ multiplex PCR; TCRdb's version includes in-frame clones alone and lacks a portion of them. Of 150,000 or so clones in the sample, about 91% were seen once. The time point was: blood 2 weeks post-SBRT. Treatment described: 15 Gy SBRT to primary tumor, nephrectomy 4 weeks later. Here the sequenced sample was blood, taken from a patient whose treatment included radiotherapy and nephrectomy. Source of these receptors: a woman aged 50 to 60 with renal cell carcinoma.

The DNA of the CDR3 is TGTGCCAGCATATTTGCCGGAGGGGGGCCTAATGAAAAACTGTTTTTT. Residues: CASIFAGGGPNEKLFF. The chain combines TRBV2 with TRBJ1-4, with TRBD1 as a possible D gene (6 bases). Germline CDR1 SNHLY, CDR2 FYNNEI. The V gene lost 7 bases and the J gene lost 3 bases, with 18 bases spanning the gap. The CDR3 is 16 residues long.

This chain connects TRBV10-3 to TRBJ2-1; 10 bases are a match to TRBD2. The CDR3 totals 17 residues. Looked up from germline, CDR1 is ENHRY and CDR2 is SYGVKD. The V gene end was trimmed by 6 bases and the J gene end by 0 bases; junction bases not matched to a gene: 8. For the CDR3, the DNA is TGTGCCATCAGAGATAACAGCGGGGGGGCCTCCTACAATGAGCAGTTCTTC. This translates into CAIRDNSGGASYNEQFF.

The V and J genes are TRBV21-1 and TRBJ2-3. TRBV21-1 is assigned pseudogene status. The CDR3 sequence is 15 residues long. The CDR3 reads CASSNDREGTDTQYF. CDR3 DNA sequence: TGTGCCAGCAGCAATGACAGGGAGGGGACAGATACGCAGTATTTT.

This clone occurred a few times. This chain connects TRBV5-1 to TRBJ1-6; 8 bases are a match to TRBD1. V was clipped by 0 bases and J by 9 bases; unmatched bases: 5. CDR1 SGHRS and CDR2 YFSETQ come from the germline V gene. CDR3 length: 15 residues. CDR3 bases: TGCGCCAGCAGCTTGGACAGGGGGGAGGCTTCACCCCTCCACTTT. Translating gives CASSLDRGEASPLHF.

This chain uses TRBV18 with TRBJ1-1; no firm D call. The ends were cut back, 5 bases at V and 7 bases at J, with 11 bases in the middle. The germline V gene encodes CDR1 KGHSH and CDR2 LQKENI. The CDR3 is 12 amino acids. The CDR3 loop is CASSTTLFEAFF. CDR3 coding DNA: TGTGCCAGCTCAACGACACTATTTGAAGCTTTCTTT.

Here the CDR3 DNA reads TGCGCCAGCAGCCGAGGAACGACAGGGGGCTATGTTGAAGCTTTCTTT. Protein: CASSRGTTGGYVEAFF. The rearrangement links TRBV5-1 to TRBJ1-1, with 10 bases aligning to TRBD1. CDR3 length: 16 residues. Germline loops: CDR1 SGHRS, CDR2 YFSETQ. Trimming cost V 4 bases and J 7 bases; bases outside gene matches: 13.

V is TRBV4-2 and J is TRBJ2-1; TRBD1 aligns across 9 bases. This CDR3 is 13 amino acids long. CDR1 and CDR2 (germline): LGHNA, YNFKEQ. The junction had 1 base not matched to a gene; V was cut back by 4 bases and J by 6 bases. The CDR3 DNA reads as TGTGCCAGCAGCCCGACAGGGGGCAATGAGCAGTTCTTC. Translated, it gives CASSPTGGNEQFF.

The chain joins TRBV9 to TRBJ1-2; maybe TRBD1 (5 bases). Germline lookup yields CDR1 SGDLS and CDR2 YYNGEE. The CDR3 is 15 residues long. V shed 0 bases and J shed 4 bases, with 13 bases lying between them. CDR3 nucleotides: TGTGCCAGCAGCGTAGACCCTCAGGGCCTCTATGGCTACACCTTC. It encodes CASSVDPQGLYGYTF.

The chain joins TRBV19 to TRBJ2-2, with a possible D match to TRBD1 (6 bases). V was trimmed by 3 bases and J by 1 base, leaving 12 bases between them. This CDR3 comprises 16 residues. CDR1 is LNHDA and CDR2 is SQIVND in the germline V gene (reference sequence). The CDR3 nucleotides read TGTGCCAGTAGTATTTCGACAGGCAGGAACACCGGGGAGCTGTTTTTT. Its translation is CASSISTGRNTGELFF.

This chain connects TRBV7-2 to TRBJ1-2; TRBD1 aligns across 9 bases. CDR3 length equals 18 residues. With V trimmed by 1 base and J by 4 bases, 13 bases remained unmatched. Germline V lookup: CDR1 SGHTA, CDR2 FQGNSA. The CDR3 bases are TGTGCCAGCAGCTTAGATGGGGGAACAGGGGGCATAAGCTATGGCTACACCTTC. Amino acid sequence: CASSLDGGTGGISYGYTF.

The V call is TRBV5-1, the J call TRBJ2-2; D is unclear. Trimming stripped 1 base from V and 6 bases from J, with 4 bases between. CDR3 length: 12 amino acids. The germline V gene has CDR1 SGHRS and CDR2 YFSETQ. In nucleotides, the CDR3 is TGCGCCAGCAGCTTGCCCCCCGGGGAGCTGTTTTTT. Protein: CASSLPPGELFF.

The rearrangement uses TRBV13 and TRBJ1-6; a weak D match, TRBD1 (6 bases). CDR1 is PRHDT and CDR2 is FYEKMQ in the germline V gene (reference sequence). Trimming took 7 bases from V and 9 from J, leaving 16 bases between them. The CDR3 consists of 14 residues. The CDR3 DNA reads TGTGCCAGCACCCGAGGGGGGGTGGGTTCACCCCTCCACTTT. Encoded protein: CASTRGGVGSPLHF.

This chain links TRBV30 with TRBJ2-7; D unresolved. This CDR3 spans 12 amino acids. Between the trimmed V and J ends, which lost 5 bases and 5 bases, there was a span of 13 bases. Germline CDR1 reads GTSNPN; CDR2 reads SVGIG (reference sequence). CDR3 amino acids: CAWGPNLNEQYF. The CDR3 DNA follows: TGTGCCTGGGGCCCCAACTTGAACGAGCAGTACTTC. The full variable domain, its missing parts supplied by reference TRBV30 and TRBJ2-7, is SQTIHQWPATLVQPVGSPLSLECTVEGTSNPNLYWYRQAAGRGLQLLFYSVGIGQISSEVPQNLSASRPQDRQFILSSKKLLLSDSGFYLCAWGPNLNEQYFGPGTRLTVT.

This chain links TRBV2 with TRBJ2-1; 16 positions agree with TRBD2. Unmatched junction bases numbered 5, after V lost 1 base and J lost 5 bases. Germline loops: CDR1 SNHLY, CDR2 FYNNEI. CDR3 length: 18 amino acids. The CDR3: CASSEVGLAGGLHNEQFF. CDR3 bases: TGTGCCAGCAGTGAAGTGGGACTAGCGGGGGGGCTCCACAATGAGCAGTTCTTC.

This chain links TRBV5-1 with TRBJ2-7; D unresolved. The V gene lost 0 bases and the J gene lost 2 bases, with 12 bases spanning the gap. This CDR3 region has 15 residues. CDR1 is SGHRS, CDR2 YFSETQ, per germline. The CDR3 loop is CASSLASQAPYEQYF. Written as DNA, the CDR3 is TGCGCCAGCAGCTTGGCGTCGCAGGCGCCCTACGAGCAGTACTTC.

The chain links TRBV6-5 to TRBJ1-1, with TRBD1 matching over 8 bases. Per the germline V gene, CDR1 is MNHEY and CDR2 is SVGAGI. CDR3 length: 13 amino acids. The V gene end was trimmed by 9 bases and the J gene end by 5 bases; junction bases not matched to a gene: 8. CDR3 coding DNA: TGTGCCAGTCAACAGGGGGTTACGACTGAAGCTTTCTTT. Protein sequence: CASQQGVTTEAFF.

This chain links TRBV18 with TRBJ2-7; TRBD1 matches at 7 bases. The CDR3 has 15 amino acids. The V gene's germline CDR1 is KGHSH and CDR2 LQKENI. Trimming cost V 4 bases and J 2 bases; bases outside gene matches: 8. The CDR3 DNA is TGTGCCAGCTCACGGGACAGCTCCATACCCTACGAGCAGTACTTC. Amino acids: CASSRDSSIPYEQYF.

The chain carries TRBV5-8 and TRBJ2-5, with TRBD2 matching 10 bases. The CDR3 consists of 15 residues. Trimming at V came to 4 bases and at J to 3 bases, leaving 6 bases not matched to a gene. Germline assignment: CDR1 SGHTS and CDR2 YDEGEE. The CDR3 region is CASSEGLAIKETQYF. The CDR3, as DNA: TGTGCCAGCAGCGAGGGACTAGCGATAAAAGAGACCCAGTACTTC.